The next 18 T cell receptor beta chains were all read from a single sample in a study of shared clonotypes between healthy human individuals. The table came from immunoSEQ multiplex PCR; TCRdb's copy has only in-frame clones and leaves some out. Among some 2.1 million clones listed, roughly 94% were seen once. Positive CCR7 selection of CD45RO-negative cells yielded the naive CD8 cells, and terminally differentiated effector memory CD45RA+ cells were excluded. The sequencing sample was made of naive CD8+ T cells sorted from blood. The receptors here all came from a man aged 18 to 30 in good health.

As for this clone: The same CDR3 can be traced to other DNA sequences in this sample. The gene calls are TRBV6-5 and TRBJ2-7; tentatively, D is TRBD2 (6 bases). CDR3 size: 15 residues. Germline V gene data show CDR1 as MNHEY and CDR2 as SVGAGI. Trimming pared 0 bases from V and 0 bases from J, leaving 9 bases between. This CDR3 reads CASSYSIGSSYEQYF. DNA of the CDR3: TGTGCCAGCAGTTACTCGATCGGGAGCTCCTACGAGCAGTACTTC.

As for this clone: Other DNA sequences of this sample code for an identical CDR3. V and J are TRBV6-1 and TRBJ2-7; D possibly matches TRBD1 or TRBD2 (5 bases each). Trimming shortened V by 3 bases and J by 3 bases, and 9 bases separated the two germline ends. The CDR3 contains 13 residues. In germline, CDR1 is MNHNS, CDR2 SASEGT. In DNA, the CDR3 is TGTGCCAGCAGTGAGGGACGGGTCTACGAGCAGTACTTC. Protein: CASSEGRVYEQYF.

The chain employs TRBV19 and TRBJ1-5, with 8 bases that match TRBD1. Germline V gene sequence: CDR1 LNHDA, CDR2 SQIVND (reference sequence). After removal of 3 bases from V and 0 bases from J, the junction contained 4 bases not matched to a gene. The CDR3 consists of 16 residues. Written as DNA, the CDR3 is TGTGCCAGTAGTATTGACAGGGGCCTTAGCAATCAGCCCCAGCATTTT. It is translated as CASSIDRGLSNQPQHF.

The chain recombines TRBV6-5 with TRBJ1-1; D is undetermined. This CDR3 contains 15 residues. CDR1 is MNHEY and CDR2 is SVGAGI in the germline V gene. V was pared by 0 bases and J by 1 base, with 9 bases between. CDR3 residues: CASSYSPEGNTEAFF. The CDR3 DNA reads as TGTGCCAGCAGTTACTCACCCGAAGGGAACACTGAAGCTTTCTTT.

This chain uses TRBV15 with TRBJ2-3; 7 bases map to TRBD1. This CDR3 has 16 residues. V lost 3 bases to trimming and J lost 2 bases; unmatched junction nucleotides: 8. Germline assignment: CDR1 LNHNV and CDR2 YYDKDF (reference sequence). CDR3 DNA: TGTGCCACCAGCAGCCCCCGGGACAGCCCCACAGATACGCAGTATTTT. It specifies CATSSPRDSPTDTQYF.

The rearrangement joins TRBV27 to TRBJ2-7; maybe TRBD2 (6 bases). The CDR3 length is 13 residues. V was cut by 6 bases and J by 4 bases, with 13 bases left in between. Looked up from germline, CDR1 is MNHEY and CDR2 is SMNVEV (reference sequence). The CDR3 sequence is CASRSGAGYEQYF. CDR3 nucleotide sequence: TGTGCCAGCAGGTCCGGGGCGGGATACGAGCAGTACTTC.

The genes are TRBV11-2 and TRBJ1-4; TRBD1 aligns across 8 bases. From germline, CDR1 is SGHAT and CDR2 FQNNGV. There are 14 residues in the CDR3. Unmatched junction bases numbered 4, after V lost 3 bases and J lost 7 bases. The CDR3 sequence: CASSFWTGSEKLFF. In DNA form, the CDR3 reads TGTGCCAGCAGCTTTTGGACAGGGTCTGAAAAACTGTTTTTT.

About this clone: This sample also contains other DNA sequences that code for the same CDR3. The chain is built from TRBV7-2 and TRBJ1-3; no clear D gene. This CDR3 comprises 12 residues. Germline V gene lookup returns CDR1 SGHTA and CDR2 FQGNSA. The germline V and J ends were trimmed by 5 bases and 4 bases, with 6 bases remaining between them. Here the CDR3 reads CASSPSGNTIYF. The DNA of the CDR3 is TGTGCCAGCAGCCCCAGCGGAAACACCATATATTTT.

This clone was observed a single time. The rearrangement joins TRBV9 to TRBJ2-7; TRBD1 agrees at 7 bases. With 3 bases clipped from V and 4 bases from J, the junction kept 4 bases outside the gene matches. This CDR3 is 13 amino acids long. Per the germline V gene, CDR1 is SGDLS and CDR2 is YYNGEE. As DNA, the CDR3 is TGTGCCAGCAGCGCGCCGGGACAGTACGAGCAGTACTTC. Its protein product is CASSAPGQYEQYF.

About this clone itself: The same CDR3 can be traced to other DNA sequences in this sample. V is TRBV9 and J is TRBJ2-2; D is undetermined. The CDR3 runs to 12 residues. Trimming pared 3 bases from V and 6 bases from J, leaving 6 bases between. The V gene's germline CDR1 is SGDLS and CDR2 YYNGEE. The CDR3 region has the DNA TGTGCCAGCAGCGCTGATTCCGGGGAGCTGTTTTTT. The encoded protein is CASSADSGELFF.

The chain recombines TRBV7-9 with TRBJ2-2; a weak D match, TRBD1 (6 bases). The CDR3 length is 13 residues. V lost 1 base and J lost 7, with 7 bases in between. Per the germline V gene, CDR1 is SEHNR and CDR2 is FQNEAQ (reference sequence). The CDR3 reads CASSLEQGGELFF. The CDR3 nucleotides read TGTGCCAGCAGCTTAGAACAGGGCGGGGAGCTGTTTTTT.

This chain uses TRBV6-6 with TRBJ1-6; 9 nucleotides line up with TRBD1. Germline CDR1 reads MNHNY; CDR2 reads SVGAGI (reference sequence). The CDR3 has 15 amino acids. The ends lost 2 bases at V and 10 bases at J; junction bases unmatched: 6. The CDR3 sequence: CASSYEQGARSPLHF. CDR3 nucleotides: TGTGCCAGCAGTTACGAACAGGGGGCGCGCTCACCCCTCCACTTT.

The rearrangement links TRBV13 to TRBJ2-5, with 14 positions matching TRBD2. The V segment lost 5 bases and the J segment 1 base; nucleotides outside the gene matches: 24. Germline V lookup: CDR1 PRHDT, CDR2 FYEKMQ (reference sequence). This CDR3 region has 23 residues. In DNA form, the CDR3 reads TGTGCCAGCAGCGGCCCGACAGGGGCCACGGGGACTAGCGGGAGCGTGGGCCAAGAGACCCAGTACTTC. Its protein is CASSGPTGATGTSGSVGQETQYF.

This sequence joins TRBV12-5 and TRBJ2-2; 9 bases line up with TRBD1. The germline V gene encodes CDR1 LGHNT and CDR2 FRNRAP. V was clipped by 3 bases and J by 8 bases; unmatched bases: 13. This CDR3 region has 17 residues. CDR3 sequence reads: CASGFGDRALSPGELFF. CDR3 nucleotides: TGTGCTAGTGGTTTCGGGGACAGGGCCCTTTCCCCGGGGGAGCTGTTTTTT.

The chain combines TRBV7-9 with TRBJ2-7, with a weak D call TRBD1 (5 bases). This CDR3 has 14 amino acids. Germline V gene lookup returns CDR1 SEHNR and CDR2 FQNEAQ (reference sequence). The V and J ends lost 5 bases and 0 bases respectively, with 11 bases between them. CDR3 amino acids: CASSKIQVSYEQYF. CDR3 bases: TGTGCCAGCAGCAAAATACAGGTCTCCTACGAGCAGTACTTC.

The chain recombines TRBV9 with TRBJ1-4, with 7 bases matching TRBD1. CDR3 length: 15 amino acids. Losses at the gene ends were 3 bases for V and 8 bases for J; bases not matched to a gene: 10. Germline lookup yields CDR1 SGDLS and CDR2 YYNGEE. This chain's CDR3 is CASSEEGGREEKLFF. CDR3 nucleotides: TGTGCCAGCAGCGAGGAAGGGGGCAGGGAGGAAAAACTGTTTTTT. Full variable domain (remainder filled in from reference TRBV9 and TRBJ1-4): DSGVTQTPKHLITATGQRVTLRCSPRSGDLSVYWYQQSLDQGLQFLIQYYNGEERAKGNILERFSAQQFPDLHSELNLSSLELGDSALYFCASSEEGGREEKLFFGSGTQLSVL.

The chain carries TRBV5-6 and TRBJ2-1, with no clear D. Germline lookup yields CDR1 SGHDT and CDR2 YYEEEE. With 2 bases removed from V and 7 bases from J, the gap between germline ends came to 4 bases. The CDR3 sequence is 11 residues long. The chain's CDR3 is CASSFRNEQFF. The CDR3 DNA sequence: TGTGCCAGCAGCTTTAGAAATGAGCAGTTCTTC.

The V and J genes are TRBV9 and TRBJ2-1, with TRBD2 identical over 12 bases. The CDR3 extends over 16 amino acids. Looked up from germline, CDR1 is SGDLS and CDR2 is YYNGEE. Germline trimming cut 4 bases from V and 3 bases from J; bases unmatched to any gene: 5. CDR3: CASSPRLAGDYNEQFF. CDR3 DNA sequence: TGTGCCAGCAGCCCACGACTAGCGGGGGACTACAATGAGCAGTTCTTC.